Presented here are 7 T cell receptor beta chains from one specimen sequenced in a study of T-cell reconstitution after alpha-beta-depleted transplantation in children. Unique molecular identifiers were incorporated when the TCRbeta library was constructed. TCRdb re-derived calls from the PCR reads in MiXCR, one entry per CDR3 protein. Of 300,000 to 350,000 distinct CDR3 sequences listed, 16% are singletons. This specimen was PBMCs, mostly from graft donor cells, taken 360 days after TCRalphabeta/CD19-depleted stem cell transplant. The source of these receptors is a male patient under 10 years old who had a stem cell transplant for acute lymphoblastic leukemia, so the T cells may come from the graft donor.

This rearrangement joins TRBV11-3 to TRBJ1-1; TRBD1 agrees at 11 bases. CDR3 length equals 15 residues. Trimming cost V 7 bases and J 4 bases; bases outside gene matches: 8. Germline values: CDR1 SGHNT, CDR2 YENEEA. The CDR3 reads CASNLGQGASTEAFF. CDR3 sequence (DNA): TGTGCCAGCAACCTAGGACAGGGGGCGAGCACTGAAGCTTTCTTT. The whole variable domain, remainder taken from reference TRBV11-3 and TRBJ1-1, is EAGVVQSPRYKIIEKKQPVAFWCNPISGHNTLYWYLQNLGQGPELLIRYENEEAVDDSQLPKDRFSAERLKGVDSTLKIQPAELGDSAVYLCASNLGQGASTEAFFGQGTRLTVV.

This clonotype was found many times. Compared with germline, one end of the junction differs, possibly owing to a read error. The chain employs TRBV7-7 and TRBJ2-1; 7 bases are a match to TRBD1. This CDR3 is built from 16 residues. Germline CDR1 reads SSHAT; CDR2 reads FNYEAQ (reference sequence). The CDR3 here is CASSLAPTGTAGQQFF. CDR3 DNA sequence: TGTGCTAGCAGCTTAGCACCGACAGGGACGGCCGGACAGCAGTTCTTC.

This clonotype appeared a few times. This rearrangement joins TRBV4-1 to TRBJ2-1; 8 nucleotides agree with TRBD1. Unmatched junction bases numbered 12, after V lost 3 bases and J lost 14 bases. This CDR3 spans 14 amino acids. Per germline, CDR1 MGHRA and CDR2 YSYEKL. The CDR3 bases are TGCGCCAGCAGCCACCCCCTGGGACAGGCTTCAAAGTTCTTC. Its translation is CASSHPLGQASKFF.

This clonotype was found a few times. The chain is built from TRBV12-3 or TRBV12-4 and TRBJ2-7; D possibly uses TRBD1 or TRBD2 (5 bases each). The CDR3 contains 13 residues. Trimming stripped 3 bases from V and 5 bases from J, with 11 bases between. Here the CDR3 reads CASSLWDANEQYF. The CDR3 DNA reads as TGTGCCAGCAGTTTGTGGGACGCAAACGAGCAGTACTTC.

This clonotype occurred many times. V and J are TRBV4-2 and TRBJ2-4; 12 positions match TRBD1. The CDR3 totals 19 residues. With 5 bases clipped from V and 5 bases from J, the junction kept 16 bases outside the gene matches. The germline gives CDR1 LGHNA, CDR2 YNFKEQ. CDR3: CASSAEGQGASQGQNIQYF. CDR3 DNA sequence: TGTGCCAGCAGCGCAGAGGGACAGGGGGCGAGCCAGGGTCAAAACATTCAGTACTTC.

The V call is TRBV6-5, the J call TRBJ2-3, with 7 nucleotides matching TRBD2. Germline V gene sequence: CDR1 MNHEY, CDR2 SVGAGI. The CDR3 has 16 amino acids. V dropped 0 bases and J dropped 1; count of bases not matched to a gene: 4. The CDR3 nucleotides are TGTGCCAGCAGTTACTCAGCGGGACTCGGCACAGATACGCAGTATTTT. This translates into CASSYSAGLGTDTQYF.

This clonotype was detected only a few times. This chain's CDR3 is CASFQAEAFF. The CDR3 DNA sequence: TGTGCCTCCTTCCAGGCTGAAGCTTTCTTT. The rearrangement uses TRBV28 and TRBJ1-1, with D hard to call. This CDR3 comprises 10 residues. Germline-derived CDR1 and CDR2 are MDHEN and SYDVKM. Trimming took 11 bases from V and 6 from J, leaving 10 bases between them.